The TCR beta chain described here comes from a study of CD8+CD57+ T cells in acquired aplastic anemia. The template for TCR beta VDJ and CDR3 sequence profiling was genomic DNA. TCRdb ran MiXCR on the reads and lists one entry per CDR3 protein. The data contain fewer than 250,000 distinct CDR3 sequences, approximately 49% of them singletons. The CDR3 has 17 residues. Looked up from germline, CDR1 is SGHTA and CDR2 is FQGTGA. The trim removed 5 bases at V and 0 bases at J, leaving 9 bases unmatched. This rearrangement joins TRBV7-3 to TRBJ2-3; TRBD1 matches 9 bases. The sequencing sample was made of sorted CD4+, CD8+, or CD8+CD57+ T cells (not recorded which) from PBMCs. The sequence came from a human donor in good health, serving as a control. The chain's CDR3 is CASSGGQGIFSTDTQYF. In nucleotides, the CDR3 is TGTGCCAGCAGCGGCGGACAGGGGATTTTTAGCACAGATACGCAGTATTTT.